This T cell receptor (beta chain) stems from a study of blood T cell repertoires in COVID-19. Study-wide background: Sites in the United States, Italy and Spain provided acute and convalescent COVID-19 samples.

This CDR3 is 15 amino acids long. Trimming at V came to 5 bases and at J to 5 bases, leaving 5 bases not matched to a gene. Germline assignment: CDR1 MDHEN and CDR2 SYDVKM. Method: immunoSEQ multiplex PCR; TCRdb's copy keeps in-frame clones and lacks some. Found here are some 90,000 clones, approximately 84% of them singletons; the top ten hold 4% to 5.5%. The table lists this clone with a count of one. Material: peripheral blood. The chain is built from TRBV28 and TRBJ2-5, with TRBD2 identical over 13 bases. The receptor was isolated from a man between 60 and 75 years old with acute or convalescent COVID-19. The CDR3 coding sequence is TGTGCCAGCAGTCCCGGACTAGCGGGAGTTGAGACCCAGTACTTC. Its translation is CASSPGLAGVETQYF.